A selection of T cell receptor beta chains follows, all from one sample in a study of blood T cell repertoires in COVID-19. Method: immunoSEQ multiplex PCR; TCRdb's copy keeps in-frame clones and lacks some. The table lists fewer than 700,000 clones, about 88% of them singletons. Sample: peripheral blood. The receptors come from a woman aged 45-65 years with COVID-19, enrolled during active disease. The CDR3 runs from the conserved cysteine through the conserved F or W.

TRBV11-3,CASSFSGGTYNEQFF
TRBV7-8,CASSLYYDPTAATNEKLFF
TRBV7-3,CASRRSGGAPEQFF
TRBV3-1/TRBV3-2,CASSLLATTHNEQFF
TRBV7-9,CASSWTATNTGELFF
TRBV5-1,CASSPDRADTEAFF
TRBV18,CASSPSGSQFF
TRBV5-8,CASSLSGGMIYGYTF
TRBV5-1,CASSSKLTGKDEQFF
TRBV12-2,CASRSTGSPGANVLTF
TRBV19,CASSIATGIVTEAFF
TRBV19,CASSINQAALSGYTF
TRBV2,CASRRSGGLSGNTIYF
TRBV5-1,CASGQNTYEQYF
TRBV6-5,CASSPQVNSNQPQHF
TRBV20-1,CSAASRVGYTF
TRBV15,CATSSIGQGYGYTF
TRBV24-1,CATSSRGRSETQYF
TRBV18,CASSPFLGGTNEKLFF
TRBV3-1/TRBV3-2,CASSQDQGVSGPQEQFF
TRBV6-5,CASRARNSNQPQHF
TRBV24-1,CATSHSPRTGAFWDYTF
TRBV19,CASSTRQGRTEAFF
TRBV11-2,CASSQLMNEQFF
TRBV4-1,CASSQESGRETQYF
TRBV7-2,CASSLPGAGAFTDTQYF
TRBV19,CASRIDRASPNSPLHF
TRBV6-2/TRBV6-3,CASSAGVNTGELFF
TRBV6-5,CASLSDREYEQYF
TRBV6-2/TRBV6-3,CASSLPGQGWDEKLFF
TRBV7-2,CASSLDAGSTEAFF
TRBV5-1,CASSSTELNEKLFF